The 23 T cell receptor beta chains below all came from one sample that was sequenced in a study of blood T cell repertoires in COVID-19. Generated by immunoSEQ multiplex PCR, the TCRdb table keeps only in-frame clones and is missing some. The sample has over 200,000 clones; 65% to 90% are singletons. Specimen: peripheral blood. Every receptor here comes from a human donor in a cohort sampled during active COVID-19.

V usage is TRBV14 and J usage is TRBJ2-1, with TRBD1 identical over 7 bases. V shed 2 bases, J shed 6 bases, and the junction held 4 bases outside the gene matches. This CDR3 contains 14 residues. CDR1 and CDR2 (germline): SGHDN, FVKESK. The CDR3 here is CASSQNRQGNEQFF. The CDR3 nucleotides are TGTGCCAGCAGCCAAAACCGACAGGGCAATGAGCAGTTCTTC.

The chain has TRBV5-5 and TRBJ1-1; 7 bases map to TRBD1. In germline, CDR1 is SGHKS, CDR2 YYEKEE (reference sequence). V lost 0 bases, J lost 8 bases, and 1 base stayed unmatched. This CDR3 contains 12 residues. The CDR3 region is CASSLEQGEAFF. DNA of the CDR3: TGTGCCAGCAGCTTGGAACAGGGGGAAGCTTTCTTT.

The V gene is TRBV5-1, the J gene TRBJ2-2; 10 nucleotides match TRBD1. Trimming took 4 bases from V and 7 from J; bases not matched to a gene: 7. CDR1 and CDR2 from the germline V gene are SGHRS and YFSETQ. The CDR3 contains 15 residues. In nucleotides, the CDR3 is TGCGCCAGCAGCCCGGCGGACAGGGGGAACGGGGAGCTGTTTTTT. This gives the protein CASSPADRGNGELFF.

The rearrangement links TRBV5-1 to TRBJ2-6; 10 bases are a match to TRBD1. This CDR3 contains 15 residues. Looked up from germline, CDR1 is SGHRS and CDR2 is YFSETQ. V was pared by 9 bases and J by 2 bases, with 5 bases of the junction left unmatched. CDR3 in DNA: TGCGCCACCAAGACAGGGGGCACTGGGGCCAACGTCCTGACTTTC. Its translation is CATKTGGTGANVLTF.

The chain has TRBV7-2 and TRBJ2-3, with 9 bases aligning to TRBD2. V shed 5 bases, J shed 0 bases, and the junction held 9 bases outside the gene matches. The CDR3 has 17 residues. Germline-derived CDR1 and CDR2 are SGHTA and FQGNSA. The CDR3, as DNA: TGTGCCAGCAGCACTGGTCTAGCGGGACCTAGCACAGATACGCAGTATTTT. It is translated as CASSTGLAGPSTDTQYF.

V gene TRBV15 combines with J gene TRBJ1-6, with TRBD1 identical over 11 bases. The CDR3 loop spans 15 amino acids. V was clipped by 5 bases and J by 5 bases; unmatched bases: 2. Per the germline V gene, CDR1 is LNHNV and CDR2 is YYDKDF (reference sequence). CDR3 loop: CATSGQGANNSPLHF. The CDR3 nucleotides are TGTGCCACCAGCGGACAGGGGGCAAATAATTCACCCCTCCACTTT.

This chain connects TRBV11-2 to TRBJ1-2; TRBD1 is a possible D gene (5 bases). The length of the CDR3 is 13 residues. The germline CDR1 and CDR2 sequences are SGHAT and FQNNGV. Trimming removed 6 bases from V and 4 bases from J, with 12 bases in between. The CDR3 loop is CASRPMGGYGYTF. CDR3 coding DNA: TGTGCCAGCAGGCCCATGGGGGGCTATGGCTACACCTTC.

This clone was counted a few times. Other DNA sequences in this sample translate to the same CDR3. The gene calls are TRBV28 and TRBJ2-7; D unresolved. There are 13 residues in the CDR3. V shed 3 bases and J shed 4 bases, with 10 bases lying between them. Germline V gene lookup returns CDR1 MDHEN and CDR2 SYDVKM. CDR3 DNA sequence: TGTGCCAGCAGTTTCCCGCCGAGTTACGAGCAGTACTTC. Translation: CASSFPPSYEQYF.

The genes are TRBV5-1 and TRBJ1-6; 8 bases map to TRBD1. The germline V gene has CDR1 SGHRS and CDR2 YFSETQ. The CDR3 has 15 amino acids. J lost 9 bases, V lost 0 bases, and 5 bases had no gene match. CDR3 in DNA: TGCGCCAGCAGCTTGGGACAGGGGATGAGTTCACCCCTCCACTTT. Its translation: CASSLGQGMSSPLHF.

The rearrangement uses TRBV25-1 and TRBJ2-7; D is perhaps TRBD2 (5 bases). Trimming took 2 bases from V and 1 from J, leaving 9 bases between them. This CDR3 has 14 amino acids. CDR1 is MGHDK and CDR2 is SYGVNS in the germline V gene. The CDR3 nucleotides are TGTGCCAGCAGTGAAGGAGGCCGATCCTACGAGCAGTACTTC. It codes for CASSEGGRSYEQYF.

The rearrangement links TRBV7-2 to TRBJ2-7, with D perhaps TRBD1 (7 bases). The CDR3 runs to 18 residues. V lost 5 bases to trimming and J lost 0 bases, with 23 bases between them. Germline V gene lookup returns CDR1 SGHTA and CDR2 FQGNSA. This CDR3 reads CASSQGGRGGFSSYEQYF. The CDR3 DNA reads as TGTGCCAGCAGCCAGGGGGGCCGAGGGGGGTTCAGCTCCTACGAGCAGTACTTC.

This chain uses TRBV18 with TRBJ2-7, with 15 bases matching TRBD2. Unmatched junction bases numbered 14, after V lost 2 bases and J lost 6 bases. Germline V gives CDR1 KGHSH, CDR2 LQKENI. The CDR3 contains 19 residues. The CDR3 protein is CASSPISGTSGRLFGEQYF. In DNA form, the CDR3 reads TGTGCCAGCTCACCAATATCCGGGACTAGCGGGAGGTTGTTCGGCGAGCAGTACTTC.

The chain employs TRBV5-5 and TRBJ2-7; no firm D call. Trimming shortened V by 3 bases and J by 3 bases, and 10 bases separated the two germline ends. This CDR3 has 13 residues. CDR1 is SGHKS and CDR2 is YYEKEE in the germline V gene (reference sequence). Here the CDR3 reads CASSWAPGYEQYF. The DNA for the CDR3 is TGTGCCAGCAGCTGGGCCCCAGGCTACGAGCAGTACTTC.

This clone came up once. CDR3 sequence (DNA): TGTGCCAGCAGTTTATACATGTACACTGAAGCTTTCTTT. Protein product: CASSLYMYTEAFF. V usage is TRBV27 and J usage is TRBJ1-1; no reliable D call. Germline CDR1 and CDR2: MNHEY and SMNVEV (reference sequence). Trimming shortened V by 1 base and J by 3 bases, and 6 bases separated the two germline ends. The CDR3 has 13 residues.

The V call is TRBV6-5, the J call TRBJ1-2; 7 positions agree with TRBD1. Unmatched junction bases numbered 7, after V lost 6 bases and J lost 6 bases. CDR3 length equals 13 residues. Germline CDR1 reads MNHEY; CDR2 reads SVGAGI. The CDR3: CASSAQGLHGYTF. The CDR3 region has the DNA TGTGCCAGCAGCGCACAGGGGTTACATGGCTACACCTTC.

The J gene is TRBJ2-1, the V gene TRBV5-6; TRBD2 aligns across 8 bases. This CDR3 region has 15 residues. With 4 bases clipped from V and 6 bases from J, the junction kept 9 bases outside the gene matches. The germline V gene encodes CDR1 SGHDT and CDR2 YYEEEE. DNA for the CDR3: TGTGCCAGCAGCCGACCGCGGGGGGCCCTCAATGAGCAGTTCTTC. It translates to CASSRPRGALNEQFF. Supplemented by reference TRBV5-6 and TRBJ2-1, the full variable domain reads DAGVTQSPTHLIKTRGQQVTLRCSPKSGHDTVSWYQQALGQGPQFIFQYYEEEERQRGNFPDRFSGHQFPNYSSELNVNALLLGDSALYLCASSRPRGALNEQFFGPGTRLTVL.

The chain couples TRBV27 to TRBJ2-7, with TRBD2 identical over 7 bases. This CDR3 is 15 amino acids long. V trimming: 2 bases; J trimming: 2 bases; junction bases outside the gene matches: 6. The V gene's germline CDR1 is MNHEY and CDR2 SMNVEV (reference sequence). The CDR3 bases are TGTGCCAGCAGTTTAAAGTGGGAGGGCCCCTACGAGCAGTACTTC. Its protein product is CASSLKWEGPYEQYF.

The V call is TRBV6-6, the J call TRBJ2-1; D remains unclear. CDR3 length: 13 residues. The V end was cut by 0 bases, the J end by 6 bases, with 6 bases between. Germline lookup yields CDR1 MNHNY and CDR2 SVGAGI (reference sequence). CDR3 sequence: CASSYSSINEQFF. The CDR3 region has the DNA TGTGCCAGCAGTTACTCGAGTATCAATGAGCAGTTCTTC.

DNA for the CDR3: TGTGCCAGCAGGTACCGGGACACCTACAATGAGCAGTTCTTC. It yields the protein CASRYRDTYNEQFF. The chain employs TRBV6-5 and TRBJ2-1; D perhaps matches TRBD1 (6 bases). CDR3 size: 14 residues. V lost 6 bases to trimming and J lost 2 bases, with 11 bases between them. Germline V CDR1 and CDR2: MNHEY, SVGAGI.

This clone was detected once. The rearrangement links TRBV6-4 to TRBJ2-7; TRBD2 might be the D (6 bases). Germline values: CDR1 MRHNA, CDR2 SNTAGT. The CDR3 contains 16 residues. Deletions cut 2 bases from V and 2 bases from J, with 16 bases between. The CDR3 DNA follows: TGTGCCAGCAGTGACGGACTACCCCGATCCCCCTACGAGCAGTACTTC. Protein sequence: CASSDGLPRSPYEQYF.

The chain has TRBV4-2 and TRBJ1-5; a weak D match, TRBD1 (5 bases). This CDR3 region has 16 residues. V was pared by 1 base and J by 7 bases, with 17 bases between. CDR1 is LGHNA, CDR2 YNFKEQ, per germline. CDR3 amino acids: CASSQVGTGVSQPQHF. The CDR3 nucleotides are TGTGCCAGCAGCCAAGTGGGGACGGGGGTAAGCCAGCCCCAGCATTTT.

This clone was picked up one time. The V call is TRBV7-7, the J call TRBJ2-5; 7 positions agree with TRBD1. From germline, CDR1 is SSHAT and CDR2 FNYEAQ (reference sequence). The trim removed 4 bases at V and 5 bases at J, leaving 7 bases unmatched. The CDR3 spans 14 residues. Here the CDR3 DNA reads TGTGCCAGCAGCTCTCGACAGGGCGGGGAGACCCAGTACTTC. Encoded protein: CASSSRQGGETQYF. Drawing the rest from reference TRBV7-7 and TRBJ2-5, the complete variable domain is GAGVSQSPRYKVTKRGQDVTLRCDPISSHATLYWYQQALGQGPEFLTYFNYEAQPDKSGLPSDRFSAERPEGSISTLTIQRTEQRDSAMYRCASSSRQGGETQYFGPGTRLLVL.

This rearrangement joins TRBV6-2 or TRBV6-3 to TRBJ2-7; maybe TRBD1 (6 bases). V gave up 6 bases and J gave up 5 bases, with 11 bases separating them. Germline V CDR1 and CDR2: MNHEY, SVGEGT. This CDR3 is built from 12 residues. In DNA form, the CDR3 reads TGTGCCAGCAGCCCAGGGGCCCACGAGCAGTACTTC. It yields the protein CASSPGAHEQYF.